The 9 T cell receptor beta chains below were found in one sample sequenced in a study of cytomegalovirus exposure and HLA in healthy donors. The PCR contained 60 Vbeta and 13 Jbeta primers. The table came from immunoSEQ multiplex PCR; TCRdb's copy has only in-frame clones and leaves some out. The data show under 300,000 clones, roughly 91% seen once. Sequenced sample: PBMCs. The receptors here all came from a girl aged 2 to 10 in good health and CMV-seronegative.

The chain joins TRBV11-2 to TRBJ1-1, with D hard to call. Trimming pared 5 bases from V and 6 bases from J, leaving 28 bases between. The CDR3 length is 18 residues. Germline V lookup: CDR1 SGHAT, CDR2 FQNNGV. CDR3 protein: CASSPVDGLVLAAAEAFF. The DNA of the CDR3 is TGTGCCAGCAGCCCGGTGGACGGGCTAGTACTAGCCGCGGCTGAAGCTTTCTTT.

The genes are TRBV28 and TRBJ1-1; 7 bases match TRBD1. This CDR3 has 14 residues. J gave up 6 bases and V 3 bases, and 7 bases lay outside the gene matches. Germline values: CDR1 MDHEN, CDR2 SYDVKM. CDR3 amino acids: CASSFGQANAEAFF. The CDR3, as DNA: TGTGCCAGCAGTTTTGGACAGGCTAATGCTGAAGCTTTCTTT.

The rearrangement uses TRBV25-1 and TRBJ2-7; 10 bases are a match to TRBD1. The V gene end was trimmed by 5 bases and the J gene end by 7 bases; junction bases not matched to a gene: 14. The CDR3 extends over 16 amino acids. Germline V gives CDR1 MGHDK, CDR2 SYGVNS. The CDR3 spells CASSQSRTGGVREQYF. The CDR3 DNA sequence: TGTGCCAGCAGTCAATCGAGGACAGGGGGAGTGAGGGAGCAGTACTTC.

CDR3 region: CASSLSITGSPGENTEAFF. The CDR3 DNA reads as TGTGCCAGCAGCTTATCTATCACGGGCAGTCCGGGGGAGAACACTGAAGCTTTCTTT. The chain recombines TRBV11-2 with TRBJ1-1, with D possibly being TRBD1 (5 bases). Per the germline V gene, CDR1 is SGHAT and CDR2 is FQNNGV. This CDR3 spans 19 amino acids. V lost 2 bases and J 1 base, leaving 23 bases between the germline ends.

This clone was seen a handful of times. The chain carries TRBV6-5 and TRBJ1-1; 7 bases are a match to TRBD1. In germline, CDR1 is MNHEY, CDR2 SVGAGI. V trimming: 2 bases; J trimming: 1 base; junction bases outside the gene matches: 4. CDR3 length equals 15 residues. In DNA form, the CDR3 reads TGTGCCAGCAGTTACATACGGACAGGGAACACTGAAGCTTTCTTT. Translating gives CASSYIRTGNTEAFF.

V and J are TRBV18 and TRBJ1-6; TRBD1 agrees at 8 bases. The germline gives CDR1 KGHSH, CDR2 LQKENI. Trimming removed 3 bases from V and 10 bases from J; junction bases left unmatched: 5. The CDR3 consists of 14 residues. CDR3 sequence reads: CASSPQGAESPLHF. As DNA, the CDR3 is TGTGCCAGCTCACCGCAGGGGGCAGAATCACCCCTCCACTTT.

J is TRBJ2-3 and V is TRBV13, with D possibly being TRBD2 (6 bases). The ends were cut back, 9 bases at V and 3 bases at J, with 16 bases in the middle. Germline assignment: CDR1 PRHDT and CDR2 FYEKMQ (reference sequence). This CDR3 contains 14 residues. In DNA form, the CDR3 reads TGTGCCAGTCAAAATTCTGGGGGGACAGATACGCAGTATTTT. Residues: CASQNSGGTDTQYF.

CDR3 sequence (DNA): TGCAGCGTTGTGGAGGGTGTCTATGGCTACACCTTC. Protein sequence: CSVVEGVYGYTF. This sequence joins TRBV29-1 and TRBJ1-2; unclear D gene. Between the trimmed V and J ends, which lost 4 bases and 4 bases, there was a span of 10 bases. Germline V gene sequence: CDR1 SQVTM, CDR2 ANQGSEA. The CDR3 loop spans 12 amino acids.

V and J are TRBV29-1 and TRBJ2-5, with D unclear. V lost 1 base and J 0 bases, leaving 9 bases between the germline ends. Germline CDR1 and CDR2: SQVTM and ANQGSEA. The CDR3 loop spans 14 amino acids. The CDR3 loop is CSVEAETYQETQYF. CDR3 nucleotides: TGCAGCGTTGAAGCGGAGACGTACCAAGAGACCCAGTACTTC.